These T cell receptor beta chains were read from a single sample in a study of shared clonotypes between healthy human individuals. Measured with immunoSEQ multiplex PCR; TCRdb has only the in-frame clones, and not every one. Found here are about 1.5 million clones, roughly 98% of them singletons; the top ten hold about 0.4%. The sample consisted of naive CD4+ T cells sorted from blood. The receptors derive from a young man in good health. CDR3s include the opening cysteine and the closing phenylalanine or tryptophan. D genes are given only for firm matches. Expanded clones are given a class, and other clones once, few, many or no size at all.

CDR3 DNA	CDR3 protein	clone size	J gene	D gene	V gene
TGTGCCAGCACTAGACAGGGCGTTTCGTTCGAGACCCAGTACTTC	CASTRQGVSFETQYF	.	TRBJ2-5	TRBD1	TRBV9
TGTGCCAGCAGCTTGGCCGAGACCCAGTACTTC	CASSLAETQYF	.	TRBJ2-5	.	TRBV7-9
TGTGCCAGCAGCTTGGTGGGGCGCACCATATATTTT	CASSLVGRTIYF	.	TRBJ1-3	.	TRBV5-6
TGTGCCAGCAGCTTGGCCGTATCGGGGCTGAACACTGAAGCTTTCTTT	CASSLAVSGLNTEAFF	.	TRBJ1-1	.	TRBV5-4
TGTGCCAGCGCCTCCTTTCCGGCCGGGGAGCTGTTTTTT	CASASFPAGELFF	once	TRBJ2-2	.	TRBV7-3
TGTGCCAGCAGCTCGCCGGCGGGAGCAGATACGCAGTATTTT	CASSSPAGADTQYF	.	TRBJ2-3	TRBD2	TRBV9
TGCAGCGTTGAGAACACCCCTTACACTGAAGCTTTCTTT	CSVENTPYTEAFF	.	TRBJ1-1	.	TRBV29-1
TGCGCCAGCAGCTTGAGCGATTGGCGCACAGATACGCAGTATTTT	CASSLSDWRTDTQYF	.	TRBJ2-3	.	TRBV5-1
TGCGCCAGCAGTGAGGGGACTCGAGGCTCCTACAATGAGCAGTTCTTC	CASSEGTRGSYNEQFF	.	TRBJ2-1	.	TRBV10-1
TGTGCCAGCTCACTTAAAGAGAGCACCGGGGAGCTGTTTTTT	CASSLKESTGELFF	.	TRBJ2-2	.	TRBV18
TGTGCCACCAAGCGGACAGGGTTTCCTGGCTACACCTTC	CATKRTGFPGYTF	once	TRBJ1-2	TRBD1	TRBV6-5
TGTGCCACCAGCAGAGATCGGACGGTGCAGTACTTC	CATSRDRTVQYF	.	TRBJ2-7	.	TRBV15
TGTGCTAGTGGCCAGTGGGGGGTACCGGGACAGGAAGCTTTCTTT	CASGQWGVPGQEAFF	.	TRBJ1-1	TRBD1	TRBV12-5
TGTGCCAGCAGCAACCTTTGGGGGGGCTGGAACCCGAACACCGGGGAGCTGTTTTTT	CASSNLWGGWNPNTGELFF	.	TRBJ2-2	.	TRBV7-6
TGCGCCAGCAGCTTGGGAAGAGACGTAGGCTACACCTTC	CASSLGRDVGYTF	.	TRBJ1-2	.	TRBV5-1
TGTGCCAGCAGCTTAGGCGCCCGTCGACTCAATGAGCAGTTCTTC	CASSLGARRLNEQFF	.	TRBJ2-1	.	TRBV11-3
TGTGCTAGTGGTTTGGGCGCCGGGGCGAACACCGGGGAGCTGTTTTTT	CASGLGAGANTGELFF	.	TRBJ2-2	.	TRBV12-5
TGTGCCAGCAGCGAACAGGGACGGCAGGGGGTAGGCTACACCTTC	CASSEQGRQGVGYTF	once	TRBJ1-2	TRBD1	TRBV5-6
TGTGCCAGCTCGGACCAGCAAACGAACACCGGGGAGCTGTTTTTT	CASSDQQTNTGELFF	.	TRBJ2-2	.	TRBV18
TGTGCCAGCAGGGACAAATCCTACGAGCAGTACTTC	CASRDKSYEQYF	.	TRBJ2-7	.	TRBV28
TGTGCCAGCAGCGATGGACTAGCGGGAGGGCTATTGGAAGAGACCCAGTACTTC	CASSDGLAGGLLEETQYF	.	TRBJ2-5	TRBD2	TRBV9
TGTGCCAGCAGTCTCGCCCCGGGACAGGGGGCGGATCAGCCCCAGCATTTT	CASSLAPGQGADQPQHF	once	TRBJ1-5	TRBD1	TRBV28
TGTGCCGGGGGGGGTTCGGCAGGGCCTCAAGAGACCCAGTACTTC	CAGGGSAGPQETQYF	.	TRBJ2-5	TRBD2	TRBV6-6
TGTGCCACCAGCAGAGCGAACTCTGCCAGGAATGAGCAGTTCTTC	CATSRANSARNEQFF	.	TRBJ2-1	.	TRBV15
TGCGCCAGCAGCCAAGAGGGAGGACTGCAGTACTTC	CASSQEGGLQYF	.	TRBJ2-7	.	TRBV4-3
TGTGCCAGCAGCTTAGTTGTCCAATCCCTGGGAAACACCATATATTTT	CASSLVVQSLGNTIYF	.	TRBJ1-3	.	TRBV7-2
TGTGCCAGCAGCCGCAACAAACAGGGTATGAACACTGAAGCTTTCTTT	CASSRNKQGMNTEAFF	.	TRBJ1-1	.	TRBV5-8
TGTGCCAGCAGCTCTCCGAAGACAGATCACAATGAGCAGTTCTTC	CASSSPKTDHNEQFF	.	TRBJ2-1	.	TRBV5-4
TGTGCCAGTAGTGACAGGGGGCGCGTTGAGACCCAGTACTTC	CASSDRGRVETQYF	.	TRBJ2-5	TRBD1	TRBV19
TGTGCCAGCTCACCTCCACCCCTGGGAGAGACCCAGTACTTC	CASSPPPLGETQYF	.	TRBJ2-5	.	TRBV18
TGTGCCAGCGACGGGCGGGCAGGACATGAGCAGTTCTTC	CASDGRAGHEQFF	.	TRBJ2-1	.	TRBV6-1
TGCGCCAGCAGCGCGAGGGACAGTATTTACGAGCAGTACTTC	CASSARDSIYEQYF	.	TRBJ2-7	TRBD1	TRBV5-1
TGTGCCAGCAGTTTATTAGCGGGAAACTTGGCGGAGACCCAGTACTTC	CASSLLAGNLAETQYF	.	TRBJ2-5	TRBD2	TRBV27
TGTGCCAGCAGCCGACGGGGTGGCAATAGAAACCAAGAGACCCAGTACTTC	CASSRRGGNRNQETQYF	.	TRBJ2-5	.	TRBV5-4
TGTGCCAGCAGTGAAACGGCTGCTAACTATGGCTACACCTTC	CASSETAANYGYTF	.	TRBJ1-2	.	TRBV2
TGTGCCAGCTCACCCACCGTAGCGGGTCCTACGCAGTATTTT	CASSPTVAGPTQYF	.	TRBJ2-3	TRBD2	TRBV18
TGTGCCAGCAGTTTAGGTCGGGGGAGGGGTGGCTACGAGCAGTACTTC	CASSLGRGRGGYEQYF	.	TRBJ2-7	TRBD2	TRBV28
TGCAGTGCTAGGTATACTGATACGCAGTATTTT	CSARYTDTQYF	.	TRBJ2-3	.	TRBV20-1
TGTGCCAGCAGTGGATCTAACAATCAGCCCCAGCATTTT	CASSGSNNQPQHF	few	TRBJ1-5	.	TRBV2
TGCGCCAGCAGCTTGGTGTCAGACTACGAGCAGTACTTC	CASSLVSDYEQYF	.	TRBJ2-7	.	TRBV5-1
TGTGCCAGCAGTGGACCGAGCCTTGACGGGGAGCTGTTTTTT	CASSGPSLDGELFF	.	TRBJ2-2	.	TRBV2